A selection of T cell receptor beta chains follows, all from one sample in a study of T-cell memory formation after mild COVID-19. TCRdb reprocessed the 5' RACE reads with MiXCR, giving one entry per CDR3 protein. The sample has about 210,000 distinct CDR3 sequences; roughly a tenth are singletons. Sequencing was performed on PBMCs or a T cell subset sorted from them (not recorded which). The receptors originated from a man aged 18 to 35 who had mild COVID-19 (a few samples of this study predate the infection). Cell type and time point are not known. Each CDR3 is given with its conserved first and last residue.

14 TRBJ1-6 TRBV12-3/TRBV12-4 CASTLPGGSSPLHF
13 TRBJ1-1 TRBV20-1 CSAPRQGSTEAFF
14 TRBJ1-1 TRBV12-3/TRBV12-4 CASSRDRRRAEAFF
13 TRBJ1-1 TRBV2 CASSWTPNTEAFF
15 TRBJ2-7 TRBV12-3/TRBV12-4 CASSSRQGKRYEQYF
17 TRBJ1-2 TRBV7-2 CASSLGLDRGRDYGYTF
14 TRBJ2-7 TRBV6-5 CASSSGGSPLEQYF
16 TRBJ2-7 TRBV5-5 CASSFQGLLSSYEQYF
14 TRBJ2-5 TRBV20-1 CSARKTGGQETQYF
16 TRBJ2-1 TRBV4-2 CASSPVTSGGANEQFF
14 TRBJ1-2 TRBV5-4 CASSSGQGDSGYTF
14 TRBJ2-5 TRBV5-1 CASSKGQGVETQYF
14 TRBJ1-3 TRBV12-3/TRBV12-4 CASSFGGSGNTIYF
16 TRBJ2-3 TRBV9 CASSARTSPSTDTQYF
16 TRBJ2-1 TRBV6-5 CASSYGIAGGYNEQFF
14 TRBJ1-5 TRBV4-1 CASSQVPGRWPQHF
16 TRBJ2-1 TRBV10-3 CAIRPQTGGPYNEQFF
15 TRBJ2-2 TRBV7-2 CASSVTGLGTGELFF
14 TRBJ2-5 TRBV6-5 CASSPDWTQETQYF